This T cell receptor (beta chain) emerged from a study of blood T cell repertoires in COVID-19. The wider study: There were acute and convalescent COVID-19 samples, and they came from the United States, Italy and Spain. T cells, B-cell-depleted T cells, or PBMCs provided the cDNA or gDNA that served as material.

Authors' data handling: Using reference gene primer amplification, nucleated cell counts were estimated. The table came from immunoSEQ multiplex PCR; TCRdb's copy has only in-frame clones and leaves some out. The DNA gave D and trimming, while V, J and clone size come from that table. The data hold 120,000 to 150,000 clones, with around 89% observed a single time. The CDR3 totals 12 residues. J gave up 4 bases and V 8 bases, and 4 bases lay outside the gene matches. Germline CDR1 is MNHEY and CDR2 is SVGAGI. Specimen: peripheral blood. This sequence was found in a human donor in a cohort sampled during active COVID-19. This chain uses TRBV6-5 with TRBJ1-1; the match to TRBD1 covers 7 bases. The CDR3 loop reads CASSRTGTEAFF. The CDR3, as DNA: TGTGCCAGCTCTCGGACAGGCACTGAAGCTTTCTTT.